The entry that follows covers one TCR beta chain sequence. Sequenced by immunoSEQ multiplex PCR; TCRdb stores in-frame clones only, minus some. The table includes 130,000 to 150,000 clones, approximately 89% detected once. The data stem from a study of blood T cell repertoires in COVID-19. The V gene's germline CDR1 is SGHTA and CDR2 FQGNSA. The CDR3 covers 16 residues. The ends lost 5 bases at V and 0 bases at J; junction bases unmatched: 4. Material: peripheral blood. The J gene is TRBJ2-6, the V gene TRBV7-2; 7 bases agree with TRBD1. This TCR was recovered from a woman between 50 and 59 years old with acute or convalescent COVID-19. As DNA, the CDR3 is TGTGCCAGCAGCCCCGGACAGGTCTCTGGGGCCAACGTCCTGACTTTC. Translated: CASSPGQVSGANVLTF.